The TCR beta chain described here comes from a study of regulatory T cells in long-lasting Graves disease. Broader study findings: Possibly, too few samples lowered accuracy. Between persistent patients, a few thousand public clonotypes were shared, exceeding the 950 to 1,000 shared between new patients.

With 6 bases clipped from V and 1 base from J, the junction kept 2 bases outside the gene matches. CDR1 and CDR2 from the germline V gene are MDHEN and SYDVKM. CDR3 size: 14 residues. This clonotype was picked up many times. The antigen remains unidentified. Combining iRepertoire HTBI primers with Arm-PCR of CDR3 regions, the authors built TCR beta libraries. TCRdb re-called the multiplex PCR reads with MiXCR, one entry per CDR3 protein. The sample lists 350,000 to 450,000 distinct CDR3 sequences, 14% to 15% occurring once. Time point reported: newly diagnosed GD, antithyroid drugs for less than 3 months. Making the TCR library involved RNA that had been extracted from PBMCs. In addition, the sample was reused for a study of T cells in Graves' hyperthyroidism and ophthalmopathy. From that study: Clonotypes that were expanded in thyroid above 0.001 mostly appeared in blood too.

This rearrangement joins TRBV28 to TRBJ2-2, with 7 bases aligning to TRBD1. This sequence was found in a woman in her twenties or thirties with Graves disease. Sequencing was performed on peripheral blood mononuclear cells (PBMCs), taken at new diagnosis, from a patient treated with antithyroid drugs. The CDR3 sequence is CASRAGGNTGELFF. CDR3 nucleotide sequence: TGTGCCAGCAGGGCAGGGGGGAACACCGGGGAGCTGTTTTTT.